This TCR beta chain is from a study of blood T cell repertoires in COVID-19. The data were produced by immunoSEQ multiplex PCR, yet TCRdb's version contains in-frame clones alone and is incomplete. The sample consists of some 270,000 clones, roughly 89% of them appearing once. V gave up 2 bases and J gave up 5 bases, with 12 bases separating them. The CDR3 covers 14 residues. The V gene's germline CDR1 is LGHNA and CDR2 YNFKEQ. The genes are TRBV4-2 and TRBJ1-2; maybe TRBD1 (5 bases). The sequenced sample consisted of PBMCs or T cells enriched from blood (not recorded which). The sequence derives from a woman aged 60 to 75 who had recovered from COVID-19. DNA of the CDR3: TGTGCCAGCAGCCAATATGGGGCAATGTATGGCTACACCTTC. Amino acid sequence: CASSQYGAMYGYTF.